The present T cell receptor (beta chain) was sequenced within a study of beta chain features in type 1 diabetes. Findings of the study overall: In all four CD4+ subsets, TCRB CDR3 length was significantly, moderately reduced in type 1 diabetes. PCR may have favored shorter templates equally in patients and controls.

CDR1 is SGHNT, CDR2 YYREEE, per germline (reference sequence). The CDR3 runs 18 residues. With V trimmed by 0 bases and J by 2 bases, 13 bases remained unmatched. A word on this clone: The antigen remains undetermined.

The entirety of the isolated RNA underwent reverse transcription, so expressed TCRB transcripts were sequenced. Assay used: immunoSEQ multiplex PCR; TCRdb lists only in-frame clones, some missing. The sample lists roughly 330,000 clones; 11% were seen once. The rearrangement uses TRBV5-4 and TRBJ2-5; 7 bases map to TRBD1. Sequencing used naive CD4+ T cells from blood. The receptor's source is a woman aged 25-40 years in good health. CDR3 region: CASSLAFLGGARQETQYF. CDR3 coding DNA: TGTGCCAGCAGCTTGGCCTTTCTAGGGGGCGCAAGGCAAGAGACCCAGTACTTC.